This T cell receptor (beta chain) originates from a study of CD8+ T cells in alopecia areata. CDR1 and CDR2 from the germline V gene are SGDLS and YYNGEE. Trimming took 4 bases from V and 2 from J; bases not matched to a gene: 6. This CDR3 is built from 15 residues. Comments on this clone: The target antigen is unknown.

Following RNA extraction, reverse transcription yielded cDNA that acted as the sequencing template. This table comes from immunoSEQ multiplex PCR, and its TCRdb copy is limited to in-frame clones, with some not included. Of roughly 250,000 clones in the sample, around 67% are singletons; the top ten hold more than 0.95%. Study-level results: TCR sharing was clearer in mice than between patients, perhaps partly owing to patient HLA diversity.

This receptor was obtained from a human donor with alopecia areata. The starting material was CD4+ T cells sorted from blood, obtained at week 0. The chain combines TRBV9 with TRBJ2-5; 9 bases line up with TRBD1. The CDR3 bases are TGTGCCAGCAGCATGGGACAGGGAGGACAAGAGACCCAGTACTTC. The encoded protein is CASSMGQGGQETQYF.